This TCR beta chain came from a study of cytomegalovirus exposure and HLA in healthy donors. With regard to this clone: The antigen is unknown.

Primers included in the PCR were 60 Vbeta and 13 Jbeta primers. Sequenced by immunoSEQ multiplex PCR; TCRdb stores in-frame clones only, minus some. Of about 130,000 clones listed, 75% to 90% were seen once; the top ten hold 7.5% to 9.5%. Study observations and caveats: It was reported that the classifier diagnosed cytomegalovirus status with high specificity and sensitivity in both the original and validation cohorts.

The trim removed 5 bases at V and 0 bases at J, leaving 3 bases unmatched. The CDR3 contains 15 residues. Germline CDR1 is MGHRA and CDR2 is YSYEKL. Sequencing input: PBMCs. The clonotype was recovered from a man aged 30-40 years in good health and CMV-seropositive. The chain recombines TRBV4-1 with TRBJ2-2; 7 bases are a match to TRBD1. CDR3 sequence (DNA): TGCGCCAGCAGCACCGGGACAGCGAACACCGGGGAGCTGTTTTTT. Translation: CASSTGTANTGELFF.